The next 18 T cell receptor beta chains were all read from a single sample in a study of cytomegalovirus exposure and HLA in healthy donors. The assay was immunoSEQ multiplex PCR, and TCRdb's table has in-frame clones only and misses some. The data hold 150,000 to 200,000 clones, with less than 90% observed a single time. Sequenced input: PBMCs. Every receptor here comes from a woman between 18 and 30 years old in good health and CMV-seronegative.

The J gene is TRBJ2-1, the V gene TRBV2, with D perhaps matching TRBD2 (6 bases). Germline loops: CDR1 SNHLY, CDR2 FYNNEI. The CDR3 runs 13 residues. V was clipped by 6 bases and J by 2 bases, with 8 bases between them. DNA for the CDR3: TGTGCCAGCAGAGGAGGGCCCTACAATGAGCAGTTCTTC. Translation: CASRGGPYNEQFF.

This clone occurred once. The CDR3 sequence is CASSLEAGGRQPQHF. The CDR3, as DNA: TGTGCCAGCAGCTTAGAGGCAGGGGGCCGGCAGCCCCAGCATTTT. The rearrangement uses TRBV7-2 and TRBJ1-5; 8 bases agree with TRBD1. Losses at the gene ends were 1 base for V and 7 bases for J; bases not matched to a gene: 6. The CDR3 contains 15 residues. The germline CDR1 and CDR2 sequences are SGHTA and FQGNSA.

The V and J genes are TRBV4-1 and TRBJ1-3; D unresolved. V was trimmed by 1 base and J by 0 bases, leaving 7 bases between them. Germline CDR1 MGHRA, CDR2 YSYEKL. The CDR3 totals 15 residues. The CDR3 DNA follows: TGCGCCAGCAGCCAAGTTCCTAGCTCTGGAAACACCATATATTTT. Encoded protein: CASSQVPSSGNTIYF.

This chain joins TRBV4-1 and TRBJ1-1; weak D call: TRBD1 (5 bases). Germline CDR1 MGHRA, CDR2 YSYEKL. The V end was cut by 4 bases, the J end by 1 base, with 10 bases between. The CDR3 runs to 14 residues. The CDR3 region is CASSLEGQNTEAFF. CDR3 nucleotide sequence: TGCGCCAGCAGCCTGGAGGGGCAGAACACTGAAGCTTTCTTT.

V usage is TRBV4-1 and J usage is TRBJ2-7, with D tentatively TRBD1 (6 bases). CDR3 length: 15 residues. Germline CDR1 and CDR2: MGHRA and YSYEKL. Trimming removed 1 base from V and 5 bases from J, with 15 bases in between. CDR3 amino acids: CASSQVSRGRNEQYF. The CDR3 bases are TGCGCCAGCAGCCAAGTGAGCAGGGGCAGGAACGAGCAGTACTTC.

The genes are TRBV7-9 and TRBJ1-1; D is ambiguous. The CDR3 has 14 residues. Germline CDR1 and CDR2: SEHNR and FQNEAQ (reference sequence). The V end lost 7 bases, the J end lost 6 bases, and 18 bases lay between the germline ends. The CDR3 loop reads CASTVEGVKAEAFF. CDR3 in DNA: TGTGCCAGCACCGTAGAGGGCGTCAAGGCTGAAGCTTTCTTT.

The chain couples TRBV5-1 to TRBJ2-3, with 11 bases aligning to TRBD2. The CDR3 is made up of 15 amino acids. After removal of 3 bases from V and 5 bases from J, the junction contained 5 bases not matched to a gene. Germline V gene sequence: CDR1 SGHRS, CDR2 YFSETQ. CDR3 sequence: CASSSFSGGEDTQYF. The CDR3, as DNA: TGCGCCAGCAGCTCCTTTAGCGGGGGGGAAGATACGCAGTATTTT.

This chain connects TRBV19 to TRBJ1-5, with 8 bases matching TRBD1. This CDR3 contains 16 residues. Germline V gene sequence: CDR1 LNHDA, CDR2 SQIVND (reference sequence). V lost 7 bases and J lost 4; bases outside the gene matches: 12. The CDR3 sequence: CASTLTGTGYNQPQHF. The CDR3 nucleotides are TGTGCCAGTACCCTTACTGGGACAGGTTATAATCAGCCCCAGCATTTT.

This clone is medium-sized in the sample. The chain recombines TRBV15 with TRBJ1-2; D gene unclear. Germline CDR1 reads LNHNV; CDR2 reads YYDKDF (reference sequence). The CDR3 runs 14 residues. The germline V and J ends were trimmed by 0 bases and 4 bases, with 9 bases remaining between them. The CDR3 protein is CATSRDLGGYGYTF. As DNA, the CDR3 is TGTGCCACCAGCAGAGACTTGGGAGGCTATGGCTACACCTTC.

This chain joins TRBV5-6 and TRBJ2-7; D gene ambiguous. CDR1 and CDR2 (germline): SGHDT, YYEEEE. V shed 5 bases and J shed 5 bases, with 8 bases lying between them. The CDR3 length is 11 residues. The CDR3 loop is CASSQVHEQYF. The CDR3, as DNA: TGTGCCAGCAGTCAGGTCCACGAGCAGTACTTC.

The rearrangement links TRBV6-1 to TRBJ2-2, with TRBD1 matching over 7 bases. Trimming at V came to 5 bases and at J to 4 bases, leaving 7 bases not matched to a gene. Germline lookup yields CDR1 MNHNS and CDR2 SASEGT. The CDR3 runs 15 residues. Here the CDR3 reads CASSIGQEVTGELFF. CDR3 in DNA: TGTGCCAGCAGTATAGGACAGGAAGTCACCGGGGAGCTGTTTTTT.

This sequence joins TRBV15 and TRBJ2-7; D is uncertain. Germline CDR1 is LNHNV and CDR2 is YYDKDF (reference sequence). V dropped 0 bases and J dropped 10 bases, with 10 bases sitting between them. This CDR3 region has 12 residues. The CDR3 DNA is TGTGCCACCAGCAGAGATCGACGAGGTCAGTACTTC. Its protein is CATSRDRRGQYF.

This clone occurred once. J is TRBJ2-3 and V is TRBV30; D unresolved. Germline V gives CDR1 GTSNPN, CDR2 SVGIG (reference sequence). This CDR3 has 15 amino acids. The V end was cut by 1 base, the J end by 2 bases, with 13 bases between. CDR3 sequence reads: CAWSGSGAITDTQYF. CDR3 bases: TGTGCCTGGAGTGGGAGTGGAGCTATCACAGATACGCAGTATTTT.

This chain connects TRBV5-1 to TRBJ1-2; 8 nucleotides agree with TRBD1. V dropped 4 bases and J dropped 5; count of bases not matched to a gene: 4. CDR3 length: 13 amino acids. The germline gives CDR1 SGHRS, CDR2 YFSETQ. This CDR3 is CASSPGQDYGYTF. DNA for the CDR3: TGCGCCAGCAGCCCGGGACAGGATTATGGCTACACCTTC.

Concerning this clone itself: A read error may account for a junction end that differs from germline. The V call is TRBV5-1, the J call TRBJ2-1; 10 bases fit TRBD2. Germline CDR1 reads SGHRS; CDR2 reads YFSETQ. The CDR3 is made up of 15 amino acids. CDR3 DNA: TGCGCCAGCAGCGCCGGGACTAGCGTCTACAGTGAGCAGTTCTTC. This codes for CASSAGTSVYSEQFF.

This clone has only a few counts. The genes are TRBV29-1 and TRBJ1-6; D is undetermined. Between the trimmed V and J ends, which lost 3 bases and 5 bases, there was a span of 17 bases. The CDR3 loop spans 16 amino acids. Germline CDR1 reads SQVTM; CDR2 reads ANQGSEA. CDR3 bases: TGCAGCGTTGAGAGGCGCGGGGTAAGGGATAATTCACCCCTCCACTTT. Translating gives CSVERRGVRDNSPLHF.

CDR3 in amino acids: CASNSWGGTTEAFF. CDR3 bases: TGTGCCAGCAATAGTTGGGGGGGAACAACTGAAGCTTTCTTT. The J gene is TRBJ1-1, the V gene TRBV27; possible D gene TRBD1, 5 bases. Trimming removed 7 bases from V and 5 bases from J, with 17 bases in between. CDR1 is MNHEY and CDR2 is SMNVEV in the germline V gene (reference sequence). The CDR3 contains 14 residues.

The rearrangement links TRBV10-3 to TRBJ2-3; 10 bases line up with TRBD2. The germline gives CDR1 ENHRY, CDR2 SYGVKD. This CDR3 contains 15 residues. V dropped 8 bases and J dropped 4; count of bases not matched to a gene: 9. CDR3 sequence (DNA): TGTGCCATCGAGGGGATAGCGGGAGGCGCAGATACGCAGTATTTT. This codes for CAIEGIAGGADTQYF.